Following are 15 T cell receptor beta chains from one sample sequenced in a study of lymphopenia after photon versus proton radiotherapy. Profiling relied on immunoSEQ multiplex PCR, and the TCRdb table lists in-frame clones only, not all of them. The data show roughly 76,000 clones, about 90% seen once. The input for sequencing was peripheral blood, taken from a patient treated with photon-based radiotherapy. These receptor sequences come from a woman in her thirties or forties with cholangiocarcinoma.

J is TRBJ2-3 and V is TRBV9, with D unclear. Trimming took 0 bases from V and 3 from J, leaving 14 bases between them. Germline CDR1 and CDR2: SGDLS and YYNGEE. This CDR3 has 16 amino acids. CDR3 protein: CASSVDDGVSTDTQYF. The CDR3 DNA reads as TGTGCCAGCAGCGTAGATGACGGAGTGAGTACAGATACGCAGTATTTT.

This chain connects TRBV9 to TRBJ2-7; D could derive from TRBD1 or TRBD2 (5 bases each). CDR1 and CDR2 (germline): SGDLS, YYNGEE. Trimming shortened V by 4 bases and J by 1 base, and 15 bases separated the two germline ends. The CDR3 totals 15 residues. In DNA form, the CDR3 reads TGTGCCAGCAGCCCTCGTGGGACGGTATCCTACGAGCAGTACTTC. This translates into CASSPRGTVSYEQYF.

The V and J genes are TRBV6-1 and TRBJ2-1; the D gene could be TRBD1 or TRBD2 (5 bases each). The CDR3 consists of 16 residues. V lost 4 bases and J lost 5, with 18 bases in between. Germline V CDR1 and CDR2: MNHNS, SASEGT. CDR3 nucleotide sequence: TGTGCCAGCAGTGTCCGAGGGACCCCAGGGAACAATGAGCAGTTCTTC. It codes for CASSVRGTPGNNEQFF.

The chain is built from TRBV2 and TRBJ1-3; no reliable D call. Looked up from germline, CDR1 is SNHLY and CDR2 is FYNNEI. Deletions cut 4 bases from V and 3 bases from J, with 10 bases between. The CDR3 is made up of 14 amino acids. The CDR3 DNA reads as TGTGCCAGCAGTGTTGGGCCGATTGGAAACACCATATATTTT. This sequence encodes CASSVGPIGNTIYF. The full variable domain, with the rest looked up from reference TRBV2 and TRBJ1-3, is EPEVTQTPSHQVTQMGQEVILRCVPISNHLYFYWYRQILGQKVEFLVSFYNNEISEKSEIFDDQFSVERPDGSNFTLKIRSTKLEDSAMYFCASSVGPIGNTIYFGEGSWLTVV.

This chain joins TRBV7-2 and TRBJ2-1; 8 bases match TRBD2. The length of the CDR3 is 15 residues. The germline V gene encodes CDR1 SGHTA and CDR2 FQGNSA. V was pared by 6 bases and J by 7 bases, with 11 bases of the junction left unmatched. In DNA, the CDR3 is TGTGCCAGCAGTCTTCTAGCGGGTGTTAGTAATGAGCAGTTCTTC. Protein product: CASSLLAGVSNEQFF.

The chain links TRBV10-2 to TRBJ2-1; D perhaps matches TRBD2 (6 bases). Germline V CDR1 and CDR2: WSHSY, SAAADI. CDR3 length: 16 amino acids. With 4 bases removed from V and 8 bases from J, the gap between germline ends came to 21 bases. CDR3 nucleotides: TGCGCCAGCAGTGCCGCGCCTAGCGCTCTTACGGATGAGCAGTTCTTC. It codes for CASSAAPSALTDEQFF.

This chain links TRBV28 with TRBJ1-4, with D unclear. The germline CDR1 and CDR2 sequences are MDHEN and SYDVKM. This CDR3 is 11 amino acids long. V was trimmed by 6 bases and J by 9 bases, leaving 8 bases between them. The CDR3 loop reads CASSILKKLFF. The CDR3 DNA reads as TGTGCCAGCAGCATCCTAAAAAAACTGTTTTTT. Full variable domain (missing parts from reference TRBV28 and TRBJ1-4): DVKVTQSSRYLVKRTGEKVFLECVQDMDHENMFWYRQDPGLGLRLIYFSYDVKMKEKGDIPEGYSVSREKKERFSLILESASTNQTSMYLCASSILKKLFFGSGTQLSVL.

The chain carries TRBV2 and TRBJ1-2, with D possibly being TRBD1 (5 bases). This CDR3 is built from 15 residues. In germline, CDR1 is SNHLY, CDR2 FYNNEI. V lost 4 bases and J lost 6, with 18 bases in between. CDR3 protein: CASSVLQGSGDGYTF. The CDR3 DNA reads as TGTGCCAGCAGTGTACTTCAGGGTTCCGGCGATGGCTACACCTTC.

The chain combines TRBV10-2 with TRBJ1-4, with D unclear. Germline V CDR1 and CDR2: WSHSY, SAAADI. Trimming removed 0 bases at V and 11 bases at J, with 13 bases between. The CDR3 contains 14 residues. CDR3 in DNA: TGCGCCAGCAGTGAGTCCCGGGAGAGGGAGAAACTGTTTTTT. It specifies CASSESREREKLFF.

This sequence joins TRBV30 and TRBJ2-7; 8 bases fit TRBD1. Germline V gives CDR1 GTSNPN, CDR2 SVGIG (reference sequence). The CDR3 spans 16 residues. The V and J ends lost 2 bases and 0 bases, in that order; junction bases with no gene match: 9. CDR3 loop: CAWSTAYRGSSYEQYF. The CDR3 nucleotides read TGTGCCTGGAGTACGGCGTACAGGGGGAGCTCCTACGAGCAGTACTTC.

This sequence joins TRBV6-6 and TRBJ2-3; 10 bases align to TRBD2. The V gene end was trimmed by 5 bases and the J gene end by 4 bases; junction bases not matched to a gene: 3. Germline-derived CDR1 and CDR2 are MNHNY and SVGAGI (reference sequence). This CDR3 has 14 residues. In DNA form, the CDR3 reads TGTGCCAGCAGTAGCGGGGGGGCCCCAGATACGCAGTATTTT. It specifies CASSSGGAPDTQYF.

This chain connects TRBV29-1 to TRBJ1-1; D is ambiguous. The CDR3 runs to 12 residues. The ends were cut back, 0 bases at V and 4 bases at J, with 6 bases in the middle. Germline-derived CDR1 and CDR2 are SQVTM and ANQGSEA. This chain's CDR3 is CSVEEQITEAFF. Written as DNA, the CDR3 is TGCAGCGTTGAAGAACAGATCACTGAAGCTTTCTTT.

The chain uses TRBV6-5 and TRBJ1-1; a weak D match, TRBD1 (5 bases). V was trimmed by 4 bases and J by 6 bases, leaving 12 bases between them. The length of the CDR3 is 13 residues. Germline V gene sequence: CDR1 MNHEY, CDR2 SVGAGI. As DNA, the CDR3 is TGTGCCAGCAGTTCGCTCGGGGGGGCTGAAGCTTTCTTT. It codes for CASSSLGGAEAFF.

This rearrangement joins TRBV5-1 to TRBJ2-1; 13 nucleotides align to TRBD2. This CDR3 has 17 amino acids. Losses at the gene ends were 3 bases for V and 3 bases for J; bases not matched to a gene: 6. Germline V gene lookup returns CDR1 SGHRS and CDR2 YFSETQ. Here the CDR3 DNA reads TGCGCCAGCAGCTGGGGGACTAGCGGGGCCCTCTACAATGAGCAGTTCTTC. Encoded protein: CASSWGTSGALYNEQFF.

This clone has only one observation. V gene TRBV28 combines with J gene TRBJ2-4; 8 bases match TRBD1. Germline V gene lookup returns CDR1 MDHEN and CDR2 SYDVKM. V lost 5 bases to trimming and J lost 0 bases; unmatched junction nucleotides: 3. The CDR3 consists of 15 residues. CDR3 in DNA: TGTGCCAGCAGTCGACAGGGGCTAGCCAAAAACATTCAGTACTTC. It specifies CASSRQGLAKNIQYF.